This TCR beta chain originates from a study of CD8 T cells in Susac syndrome. This CDR3 is 16 amino acids long. V was trimmed by 4 bases and J by 0 bases, leaving 13 bases between them. CDR1 LGHDT and CDR2 YNNKEL come from the germline V gene (reference sequence). cDNA came from roughly 0.53 to 1 ug RNA primed by random hexamers. Amplification of TCR beta CDR3 by immunoSEQ multiplex PCR spanned 54 Vbeta and 13 Jbeta. TCRdb re-analysed the immunoSEQ multiplex PCR reads in MiXCR, keeping a single row per CDR3 protein. This table has approximately 180,000 distinct CDR3 sequences, about 93% appearing once. With regard to this clonotype: What it binds is unknown.

The study's findings and limits: The relatively small number of individuals in the TCR sequencing and HLA analysis was acknowledged by the study.

Sequencing of TCR beta drew on CD8+ and CD4+ T cells from blood. The sample consisted of CD4+ T cells from PBMCs. V and J are TRBV3-1 and TRBJ1-3; a weak D match, TRBD1 (5 bases). The sequence derives from a human donor with multiple sclerosis. This CDR3 reads CASSPGASLSGNTIYF. CDR3 in DNA: TGTGCCAGCAGCCCTGGGGCTTCACTCTCTGGAAACACCATATATTTT.